The sample holds many counts of the clone carrying this TCR beta chain. Its antigen is not known. Graves' hyperthyroidism was deemed stable given no ophthalmopathy progression within 18 months. Cells are PBMCs isolated from more than 8.5 ml of fresh blood. Amplification yielded TCR beta CDR3 regions, with RNA transcripts as the source. A first-round RT-PCR of the TCR CDR3 used the HTBI primer set. TCRdb re-analysed the multiplex PCR reads in MiXCR, keeping a single row per CDR3 protein. The sample yields 300,000 to 450,000 distinct CDR3 sequences, 11% to 15% seen once. These data belong to a study of T cells in Graves' hyperthyroidism and ophthalmopathy. CDR1 and CDR2 (germline): DFQATT, SNEGSKA (reference sequence). V shed 2 bases, J shed 8 bases, and the junction held 9 bases outside the gene matches. This CDR3 has 14 residues. Study-level points and caveats: Blood also held most thyroid clonotypes expanded beyond 0.001.

The sequence was collected from a woman aged 60-75 years with Graves' hyperthyroidism. Sequenced material: blood. The genes are TRBV20-1 and TRBJ2-1; 7 bases fit TRBD2. The CDR3 DNA sequence: TGCAGTGCTAGAATGTCTAGCGGAGGGGATGAGCAGTTCTTC. Translated: CSARMSSGGDEQFF.